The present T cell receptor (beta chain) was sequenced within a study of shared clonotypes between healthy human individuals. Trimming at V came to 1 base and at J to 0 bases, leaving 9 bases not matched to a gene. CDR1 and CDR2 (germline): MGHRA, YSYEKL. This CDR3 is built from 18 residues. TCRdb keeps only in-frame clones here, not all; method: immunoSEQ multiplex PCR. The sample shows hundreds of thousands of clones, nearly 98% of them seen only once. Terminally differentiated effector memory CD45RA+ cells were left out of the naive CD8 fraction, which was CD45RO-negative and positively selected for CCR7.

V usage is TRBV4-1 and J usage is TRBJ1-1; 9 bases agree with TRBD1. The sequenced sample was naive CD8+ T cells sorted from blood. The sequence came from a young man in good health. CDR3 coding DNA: TGCGCCAGCAGCCAAGTAACGAGCGGGACAGGGATGAACACTGAAGCTTTCTTT. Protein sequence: CASSQVTSGTGMNTEAFF.